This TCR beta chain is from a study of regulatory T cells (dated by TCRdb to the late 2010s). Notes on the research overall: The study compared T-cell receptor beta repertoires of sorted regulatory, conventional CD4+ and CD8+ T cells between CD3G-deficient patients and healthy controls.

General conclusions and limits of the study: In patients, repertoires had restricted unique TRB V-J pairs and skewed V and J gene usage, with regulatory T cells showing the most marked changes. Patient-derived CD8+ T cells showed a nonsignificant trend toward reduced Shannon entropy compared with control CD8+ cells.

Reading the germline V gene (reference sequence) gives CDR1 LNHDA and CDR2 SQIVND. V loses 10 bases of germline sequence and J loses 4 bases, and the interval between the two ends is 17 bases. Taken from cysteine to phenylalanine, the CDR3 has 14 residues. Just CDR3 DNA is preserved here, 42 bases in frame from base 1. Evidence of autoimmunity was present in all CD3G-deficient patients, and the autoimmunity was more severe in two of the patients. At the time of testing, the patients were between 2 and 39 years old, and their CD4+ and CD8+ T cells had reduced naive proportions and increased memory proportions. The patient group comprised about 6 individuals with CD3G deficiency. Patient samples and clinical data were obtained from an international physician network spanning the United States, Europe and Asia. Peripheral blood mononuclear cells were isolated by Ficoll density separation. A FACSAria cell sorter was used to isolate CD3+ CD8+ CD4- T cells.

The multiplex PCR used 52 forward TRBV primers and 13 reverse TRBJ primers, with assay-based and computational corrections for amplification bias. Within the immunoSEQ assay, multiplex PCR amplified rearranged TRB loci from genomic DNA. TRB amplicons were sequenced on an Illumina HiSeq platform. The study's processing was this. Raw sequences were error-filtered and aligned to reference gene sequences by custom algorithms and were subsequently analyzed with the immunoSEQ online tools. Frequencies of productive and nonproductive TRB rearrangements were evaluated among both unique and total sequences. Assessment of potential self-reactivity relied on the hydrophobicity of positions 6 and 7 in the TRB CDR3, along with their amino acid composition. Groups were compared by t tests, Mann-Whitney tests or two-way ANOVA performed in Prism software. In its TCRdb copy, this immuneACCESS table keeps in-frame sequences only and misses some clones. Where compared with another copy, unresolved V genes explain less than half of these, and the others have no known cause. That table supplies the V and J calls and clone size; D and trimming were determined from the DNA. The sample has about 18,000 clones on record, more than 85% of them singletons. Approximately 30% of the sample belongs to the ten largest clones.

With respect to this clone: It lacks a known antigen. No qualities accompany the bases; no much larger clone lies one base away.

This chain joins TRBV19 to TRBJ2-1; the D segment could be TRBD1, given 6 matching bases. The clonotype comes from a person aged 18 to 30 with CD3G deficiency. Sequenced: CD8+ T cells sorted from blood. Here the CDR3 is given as CATTDSRSYNEQFF. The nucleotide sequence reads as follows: TGTGCCACCACGGACAGTCGATCTTACAATGAGCAGTTCTTC.